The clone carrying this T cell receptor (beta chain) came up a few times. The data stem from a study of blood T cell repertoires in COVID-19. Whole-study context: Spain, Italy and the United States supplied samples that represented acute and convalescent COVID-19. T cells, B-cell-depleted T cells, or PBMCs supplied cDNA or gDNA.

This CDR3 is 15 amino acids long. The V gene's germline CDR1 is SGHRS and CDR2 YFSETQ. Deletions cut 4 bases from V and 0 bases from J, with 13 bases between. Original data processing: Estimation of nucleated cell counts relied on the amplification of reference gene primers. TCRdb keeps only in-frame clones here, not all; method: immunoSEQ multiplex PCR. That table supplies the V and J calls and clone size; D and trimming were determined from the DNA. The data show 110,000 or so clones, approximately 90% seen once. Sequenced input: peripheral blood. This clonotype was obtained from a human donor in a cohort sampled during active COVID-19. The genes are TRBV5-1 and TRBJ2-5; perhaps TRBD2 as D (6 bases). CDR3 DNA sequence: TGCGCCAGCAGCCGTACTAGCAGGAACCAAGAGACCCAGTACTTC. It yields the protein CASSRTSRNQETQYF.